This paragraph reports one TCR beta chain. Its antigen is currently unknown. At one boundary the junction diverges from the germline segment, which might be a read error. The sample comes from a study of T-cell reconstitution after alpha-beta-depleted transplantation in children. Study-level results: One year after transplant, T-cell counts and diversity came mostly from newly produced T cells. Two months or so post-transplant, alpha-beta T cells reportedly derived from several hundred expanded graft clones.

Unique molecular identifiers were used to barcode this TCRbeta library. TCRdb independently ran MiXCR on the PCR reads; one entry per CDR3 protein. The repertoire consists of 200,000 to 250,000 distinct CDR3 sequences, with 6.6% occurring once and the leading ten covering roughly 6%. The specimen comprised PBMCs, sampled before TCRalphabeta/CD19-depleted stem cell transplant. The sequence was obtained from a boy aged 2 to 9 with acute lymphoblastic leukemia, due to receive a stem cell transplant.

The CDR3 DNA reads TGTGACAGCATTTCCCCAAGCGCCAGGGCCGGTGAAGCTTTCTTT. This codes for CDSISPSARAGEAFF. This chain connects TRBV6-2 or TRBV6-3 to TRBJ1-1, with TRBD1 as a possible D gene (5 bases). Germline V gene data show CDR1 as MNHEY and CDR2 as SVGEGT. CDR3 size: 15 residues.